This record covers a single TCR beta chain. Its antigen remains unknown. Germline loops: CDR1 SEHNR, CDR2 FQNEAQ (reference sequence). The CDR3 loop spans 15 amino acids. Via 5' RACE with UMI labels, TRB cDNA libraries were prepared. TCRdb reworked the 5' RACE reads into one entry per CDR3 protein, no DNA. The sample table includes some 150,000 distinct CDR3 sequences. The record originates from a study of CXCR3-negative and CXCR3-positive naive CD8 T cells. Study-level results: The study found more hydrophobic TRB CDR3s in CXCR3-positive naive cells than in CXCR3-negative naive cells.

Sequencing was performed on naive CXCR3+ CD8+ T cells from blood. Subset specified: CD45RO-CCR7+CD27+CD95- naive CD8+ T cells expressing CXCR3 (TNR3+). V and J are TRBV7-9 and TRBJ2-1; TCRdb's assignment of TRBD2 cannot be checked, as there is no DNA. The receptor was derived from a human donor in good health. Some clones in this sample may be carry-over from other donors' samples. The CDR3 protein is CASRELAGIDNEQFF.